The 20 T cell receptor beta chains given below trace back to one sample, sequenced in a study of CD8 T cells in Susac syndrome. The RNA input was 0.5 to 1 ug, and it was reverse transcribed with random hexamers. In TCRdb, the immunoSEQ multiplex PCR reads were re-called with MiXCR into one record per CDR3 protein. The sample yields fewer than 350,000 distinct CDR3 sequences, 92% seen once. Sequences were obtained from CD4+ T cells from PBMCs. The receptors derive from a human donor with multiple sclerosis.

The genes are TRBV10-2 and TRBJ2-5; D is tentatively TRBD1 or TRBD2 (5 bases each). Germline CDR1 is WSHSY and CDR2 is SAAADI. CDR3 length: 15 residues. Trimming took off 6 bases at V and 5 bases at J, with 19 bases between the two ends. The CDR3 sequence: CASRMSGTKGETQYF. The CDR3 nucleotides are TGCGCCAGCAGGATGTCGGGGACGAAAGGGGAGACCCAGTACTTC.

This clonotype occurred once. The chain links TRBV18 to TRBJ1-5; D unclear. This CDR3 region has 14 residues. V lost 3 bases to trimming and J lost 4 bases, with 10 bases between them. CDR1 is KGHSH and CDR2 is LQKENI in the germline V gene. The CDR3 is CASSPSWDNQPQHF. Written as DNA, the CDR3 is TGTGCCAGCTCACCGAGTTGGGATAATCAGCCCCAGCATTTT. Variable domain in full (rest from reference TRBV18 and TRBJ1-5): NAGVMQNPRHLVRRRGQEARLRCSPMKGHSHVYWYRQLPEEGLKFMVYLQKENIIDESGMPKERFSAEFPKEGPSILRIQQVVRGDSAAYFCASSPSWDNQPQHFGDGTRLSIL.

The gene calls are TRBV20-1 and TRBJ2-1; TRBD1 agrees at 7 bases. This CDR3 spans 16 amino acids. Germline CDR1 DFQATT, CDR2 SNEGSKA (reference sequence). Trimming at V came to 3 bases and at J to 0 bases, leaving 8 bases not matched to a gene. CDR3 bases: TGCAGTGCTAGGAGGGACAGTCGATCCTCCTACAATGAGCAGTTCTTC. It encodes CSARRDSRSSYNEQFF.

The chain has TRBV10-2 and TRBJ1-1; D may be TRBD1 (6 bases). With 0 bases removed from V and 4 bases from J, the gap between germline ends came to 15 bases. The CDR3 contains 16 residues. Germline V gene data show CDR1 as WSHSY and CDR2 as SAAADI. The CDR3 DNA reads TGCGCCAGCAGTGAGTCGCCTCGGGGGCCCGGCACTGAAGCTTTCTTT. This translates into CASSESPRGPGTEAFF.

This clonotype came up once. The chain combines TRBV5-4 with TRBJ2-3, with 10 bases aligning to TRBD2. With 4 bases clipped from V and 0 bases from J, the junction kept 14 bases outside the gene matches. The CDR3 is 19 residues long. Germline CDR1 is SGHNT and CDR2 is YYREEE (reference sequence). CDR3 sequence reads: CASSPGWASGGYSTDTQYF. The CDR3 bases are TGTGCCAGCAGCCCGGGTTGGGCTAGCGGGGGCTATAGCACAGATACGCAGTATTTT.

The rearrangement links TRBV7-2 to TRBJ2-5; 8 nucleotides agree with TRBD2. The CDR3 runs 15 residues. V trimming: 5 bases; J trimming: 4 bases; junction bases outside the gene matches: 9. Germline V lookup: CDR1 SGHTA, CDR2 FQGNSA. CDR3 loop: CASSLTGGPTETQYF. CDR3 nucleotides: TGTGCCAGCAGCCTGACGGGGGGGCCTACAGAGACCCAGTACTTC. Full variable domain (missing parts from reference TRBV7-2 and TRBJ2-5): GAGVSQSPSNKVTEKGKDVELRCDPISGHTALYWYRQSLGQGLEFLIYFQGNSAPDKSGLPSDRFSAERTGGSVSTLTIQRTQQEDSAVYLCASSLTGGPTETQYFGPGTRLLVL.

The V and J genes are TRBV11-2 and TRBJ2-1, with 10 bases identical to TRBD2. V shed 1 base, J shed 0 bases, and the junction held 12 bases outside the gene matches. Germline V gives CDR1 SGHAT, CDR2 FQNNGV. CDR3 length: 20 residues. CDR3 sequence reads: CASSLGGLRTSGHSYNEQFF. In DNA form, the CDR3 reads TGTGCCAGCAGCTTAGGCGGTTTACGGACTAGCGGACACTCCTACAATGAGCAGTTCTTC. The full variable domain, with the rest looked up from reference TRBV11-2 and TRBJ2-1, is EAGVAQSPRYKIIEKRQSVAFWCNPISGHATLYWYQQILGQGPKLLIQFQNNGVVDDSQLPKDRFSAERLKGVDSTLKIQPAKLEDSAVYLCASSLGGLRTSGHSYNEQFFGPGTRLTVL.

The chain has TRBV7-9 and TRBJ2-2; 9 bases line up with TRBD2. With V trimmed by 2 bases and J by 0 bases, 1 base remained unmatched. The CDR3 runs 16 residues. The germline V gene encodes CDR1 SEHNR and CDR2 FQNEAQ (reference sequence). In nucleotides, the CDR3 is TGTGCCAGCAGCTTAATAGCGGGGGCGAACACCGGGGAGCTGTTTTTT. This encodes CASSLIAGANTGELFF.

The chain combines TRBV6-1 with TRBJ1-2; D unclear. Trimming left V 7 bases short and J 3 bases short, with 15 bases between. From germline, CDR1 is MNHNS and CDR2 SASEGT. The CDR3 sequence is 14 residues long. CDR3 region: CASTDTYRDYGYTF. CDR3 bases: TGTGCCAGCACTGACACCTACCGGGACTATGGCTACACCTTC.

The chain recombines TRBV20-1 with TRBJ1-1, with 8 bases that match TRBD1. Germline assignment: CDR1 DFQATT and CDR2 SNEGSKA (reference sequence). This CDR3 has 15 residues. V shed 3 bases, J shed 1 base, and the junction held 7 bases outside the gene matches. As DNA, the CDR3 is TGCAGTGCTAGGCCGTGGACAGGGACGAACACTGAAGCTTTCTTT. Translated, it gives CSARPWTGTNTEAFF.

J is TRBJ2-7 and V is TRBV5-1, with TRBD2 matching 8 bases. The CDR3 sequence is 15 residues long. Germline CDR1 is SGHRS and CDR2 is YFSETQ. The V and J ends lost 4 bases and 7 bases, in that order; junction bases with no gene match: 13. The CDR3 here is CASSLRTSQPGEQYF. CDR3 nucleotide sequence: TGCGCCAGCAGCCTCCGGACTAGCCAACCGGGAGAGCAGTACTTC.

This chain links TRBV7-6 with TRBJ1-6; 7 nucleotides line up with TRBD1. In germline, CDR1 is SGHVS, CDR2 FNYEAQ. V lost 3 bases to trimming and J lost 7 bases; unmatched junction nucleotides: 3. This CDR3 spans 14 amino acids. CDR3 DNA: TGTGCCAGCAGCTTGGTACAGGGGAATTCACCCCTCCACTTT. Residues: CASSLVQGNSPLHF.

J is TRBJ2-7 and V is TRBV2; TRBD1 is a possible D gene (5 bases). This CDR3 has 13 residues. Trimming took off 2 bases at V and 1 base at J, with 6 bases between the two ends. The germline CDR1 and CDR2 sequences are SNHLY and FYNNEI. Written as DNA, the CDR3 is TGTGCCAGCAGTGAATACAGGTCCTACGAGCAGTACTTC. Encoded protein: CASSEYRSYEQYF.

The rearrangement joins TRBV4-1 to TRBJ2-7, with TRBD2 identical over 9 bases. This CDR3 comprises 17 residues. Trimming took 4 bases from V and 2 from J; bases not matched to a gene: 12. CDR1 and CDR2 (germline): MGHRA, YSYEKL. CDR3 amino acids: CASSPGVGGRAAYEQYF. In DNA, the CDR3 is TGCGCCAGCAGCCCAGGGGTGGGCGGGAGGGCCGCCTACGAGCAGTACTTC.

The chain uses TRBV20-1 and TRBJ2-2; 10 bases fit TRBD1. This CDR3 region has 14 residues. The V segment lost 3 bases and the J segment 3 bases; nucleotides outside the gene matches: 1. Germline CDR1 reads DFQATT; CDR2 reads SNEGSKA (reference sequence). The CDR3 coding sequence is TGCAGTGCTAGGACAGGGGGCTACACCGGGGAGCTGTTTTTT. Amino acid sequence: CSARTGGYTGELFF.

The chain recombines TRBV7-2 with TRBJ2-7; 11 nucleotides line up with TRBD2. The CDR3 extends over 14 amino acids. V shed 6 bases, J shed 4 bases, and the junction held 5 bases outside the gene matches. CDR1 is SGHTA and CDR2 is FQGNSA in the germline V gene. As DNA, the CDR3 is TGTGCCAGCAGACTAGCGGGAGTGGGTTACGAGCAGTACTTC. Its protein is CASRLAGVGYEQYF.

This clonotype was observed a single time. The gene calls are TRBV6-2 or TRBV6-3 and TRBJ2-6; 7 nucleotides match TRBD1. CDR3 size: 15 residues. V lost 6 bases to trimming and J lost 4 bases; unmatched junction nucleotides: 6. Looked up from germline, CDR1 is MNHEY and CDR2 is SVGEGT. In DNA form, the CDR3 reads TGTGCCAGCAGAAAGACAGGGTCCGGGGCCAACGTCCTGACTTTC. Translated: CASRKTGSGANVLTF.

V gene TRBV3-1 combines with J gene TRBJ2-1; D possibly corresponds to TRBD2 (5 bases). The CDR3 covers 12 residues. V shed 3 bases and J shed 6 bases, with 6 bases lying between them. Germline CDR1 LGHDT, CDR2 YNNKEL (reference sequence). CDR3 region: CASSQRVNEQFF. The CDR3 region has the DNA TGTGCCAGCAGCCAGCGGGTCAATGAGCAGTTCTTC.

The rearrangement uses TRBV20-1 and TRBJ2-3; D is unclear. The length of the CDR3 is 13 residues. Germline CDR1 is DFQATT and CDR2 is SNEGSKA (reference sequence). The germline V and J ends were trimmed by 1 base and 2 bases, with 7 bases remaining between them. The CDR3 sequence: CSARVRPTDTQYF. CDR3 DNA: TGCAGTGCTAGAGTCCGGCCCACAGATACGCAGTATTTT.

The chain is built from TRBV7-3 and TRBJ2-3, with 8 positions matching TRBD2. V shed 5 bases, J shed 0 bases, and the junction held 4 bases outside the gene matches. The CDR3 runs 15 residues. Germline-derived CDR1 and CDR2 are SGHTA and FQGTGA. Here the CDR3 DNA reads TGTGCCAGCAGCCGTGGCGGGAGGAGCACAGATACGCAGTATTTT. It yields the protein CASSRGGRSTDTQYF.